This is a list of T cell receptor beta chains from one sample in a study of cytomegalovirus exposure and HLA in healthy donors. Method: immunoSEQ multiplex PCR; TCRdb's copy keeps in-frame clones and lacks some. The sample includes 150,000 to 200,000 clones, approximately 85% of them seen just once. The sequenced sample was PBMCs. These receptors originate from a middle-aged man in good health and CMV-seropositive. Both conserved end residues are part of each CDR3. A D gene is named only where the DNA matches it firmly. The size of a clone is reported for some rows only, either as once, few or many, or as a class for expanded clones.

clone_size	v_call	d_call	j_call	cdr3_aa	cdr3_nt
few	TRBV6-6	-	TRBJ2-5	CASSLTRGETQYF	TGTGCCAGCAGTCTGACCCGGGGGGAGACCCAGTACTTC
-	TRBV11-2	TRBD1	TRBJ1-1	CASSLPGQGAAEAFF	TGTGCCAGCAGTTTACCGGGACAGGGGGCTGCTGAAGCTTTCTTT
-	TRBV7-3	TRBD2	TRBJ2-5	CASSSTGGETQYF	TGTGCCAGCAGCTCCACCGGGGGGGAGACCCAGTACTTC
-	TRBV7-9	-	TRBJ2-7	CSSSLASPQAYEQYF	TGTTCCAGCAGCCTTGCCTCACCTCAGGCCTACGAGCAGTACTTC
-	TRBV29-1	TRBD1	TRBJ1-3	CSVVGQQRNLGGNTIYF	TGCAGCGTTGTGGGACAGCAGCGGAACTTGGGAGGAAACACCATATATTTT
once	TRBV7-9	-	TRBJ2-3	CASSFSVSTDTQYF	TGTGCCAGCAGCTTCTCAGTTAGCACAGATACGCAGTATTTT
-	TRBV4-2	TRBD1	TRBJ1-2	CASSQILQGRGYTF	TGTGCCAGCAGCCAAATACTACAGGGGAGAGGCTACACCTTC
few	TRBV4-2	TRBD1	TRBJ2-7	CASSQVAGTDNYEQYF	TGTGCCAGCAGCCAAGTGGCCGGGACAGATAACTACGAGCAGTACTTC
-	TRBV18	TRBD2	TRBJ2-7	CASSPGGGNEQYF	TGTGCCAGCTCACCCGGGGGGGGCAACGAGCAGTACTTC
-	TRBV19	TRBD1	TRBJ1-3	CATGQGANTIYF	TGTGCCACCGGACAGGGGGCTAACACCATATATTTT
-	TRBV10-3	-	TRBJ1-2	CAISAPQGLDGYTF	TGTGCCATCAGTGCCCCCCAGGGGTTGGATGGCTACACCTTC
-	TRBV15	TRBD2	TRBJ2-3	CATQRESTDTQYF	TGTGCCACCCAGCGGGAGTCGACAGATACGCAGTATTTT
-	TRBV19	-	TRBJ1-5	CASSTAPGQPQHF	TGTGCCAGTAGTACGGCCCCGGGACAGCCCCAGCATTTT
-	TRBV6-5	TRBD1	TRBJ1-1	CASRDRGANTEAFF	TGTGCCAGCAGAGACAGGGGGGCGAACACTGAAGCTTTCTTT
-	TRBV9	TRBD1	TRBJ1-4	CASSAGPQGGGEKLFF	TGTGCCAGCAGCGCTGGACCACAGGGGGGTGGCGAAAAACTGTTTTTT
-	TRBV11-3	TRBD1	TRBJ1-1	CASVRSRGPEAFF	TGTGCCAGCGTAAGGTCAAGGGGGCCTGAAGCTTTCTTT
-	TRBV6-4	-	TRBJ1-5	CASSDSTLPRQGSCMPQHF	TGTGCCAGCAGTGACTCGACCCTCCCCCGCCAGGGGAGTTGTATGCCCCAGCATTTT
-	TRBV6-5	-	TRBJ2-7	CASMGGIPYEQYF	TGTGCCAGCATGGGGGGAATTCCCTACGAGCAGTACTTC
-	TRBV5-1	TRBD1	TRBJ1-1	CASRLDRRLGTGTTAEAFF	TGCGCCAGCAGGTTGGATCGACGATTGGGGACAGGGACTACCGCTGAAGCTTTCTTT
-	TRBV30	-	TRBJ2-3	CAWSVGDTQYF	TGTGCCTGGAGTGTCGGGGATACGCAGTATTTT
-	TRBV23-1	-	TRBJ2-7	CASRFPGSSSYEQYF	TGCGCCAGCAGATTCCCAGGGTCGAGCTCCTACGAGCAGTACTTC
-	TRBV14	-	TRBJ1-1	CASSSRALNTEAFF	TGTGCCAGCAGCTCTCGCGCACTGAACACTGAAGCTTTCTTT
-	TRBV6-1	-	TRBJ1-1	CASSEIQGRAFF	TGTGCCAGCAGTGAAATCCAGGGTCGAGCTTTCTTT
-	TRBV2	TRBD1	TRBJ2-2	CASRLDRVGTGELFF	TGTGCCAGCAGACTAGACAGGGTGGGCACCGGGGAGCTGTTTTTT
-	TRBV6-5	-	TRBJ1-2	CASSSPDTANYGYTF	TGTGCCAGCAGTTCCCCTGACACTGCTAACTATGGCTACACCTTC
-	TRBV4-3	-	TRBJ1-4	CASSQDGGATGEKLFF	TGCGCCAGCAGCCAAGATGGAGGAGCAACGGGCGAAAAACTGTTTTTT
few	TRBV5-6	-	TRBJ2-4	CASSLAVSLAKNIQYF	TGTGCCAGCAGCTTGGCCGTCTCTCTAGCCAAAAACATTCAGTACTTC
-	TRBV5-6	TRBD1	TRBJ2-3	CASSWTGGRTDTQYF	TGTGCCAGCAGCTGGACAGGGGGCCGCACAGATACGCAGTATTTT
-	TRBV5-4	TRBD1	TRBJ2-2	CASSQGQGARNTGELFF	TGTGCCAGCAGCCAGGGACAGGGGGCGCGTAACACCGGGGAGCTGTTTTTT
-	TRBV9	-	TRBJ1-2	CASSVDGARGYGYTF	TGTGCCAGCAGCGTAGACGGCGCTCGGGGCTATGGCTACACCTTC
-	TRBV28	-	TRBJ2-1	CASRAYNEQFF	TGTGCCAGCAGAGCGTACAATGAGCAGTTCTTC
few	TRBV7-9	TRBD1	TRBJ2-7	CASSAGQVHEQYF	TGTGCCAGCAGCGCCGGACAGGTTCACGAGCAGTACTTC
-	TRBV14	-	TRBJ2-1	CASSRGGPTIHEQFF	TGTGCCAGCAGCCGGGGAGGTCCTACTATCCATGAGCAGTTCTTC
-	TRBV29-1	-	TRBJ1-1	CSVLQENTEAFF	TGCAGCGTGTTACAGGAGAACACTGAAGCTTTCTTT
-	TRBV28	TRBD1	TRBJ2-3	CASRQQQGAADTQYF	TGTGCCAGCAGACAACAACAGGGGGCCGCAGATACGCAGTATTTT